A single sample is the source of the 21 T cell receptor beta chains below, sequenced in a study of T cell responses to AZD1222 COVID-19 vaccine. TCRdb keeps only in-frame clones here, not all; method: immunoSEQ multiplex PCR. The top ten hold roughly 1.7% of the sample, which has roughly 180,000 clones, roughly 94% seen once. The specimen was peripheral blood, collected 28 days after the second AZD1222 dose. The source is an adult who received the AZD1222 COVID-19 vaccine.

The rearrangement uses TRBV13 and TRBJ1-1; D possibly corresponds to TRBD1 (6 bases). Deletions cut 1 base from V and 0 bases from J, with 12 bases between. The CDR3 runs to 16 residues. Germline V gene lookup returns CDR1 PRHDT and CDR2 FYEKMQ (reference sequence). The CDR3 here is CASSLVTGTMNTEAFF. Here the CDR3 DNA reads TGTGCCAGCAGCTTAGTCACAGGGACAATGAACACTGAAGCTTTCTTT.

J is TRBJ1-1 and V is TRBV5-4; no reliable D call. The germline V gene encodes CDR1 SGHNT and CDR2 YYREEE (reference sequence). The germline V and J ends were trimmed by 4 bases and 1 base, with 11 bases remaining between them. The CDR3 is 14 residues long. CDR3 protein: CASSALGENTEAFF. CDR3 bases: TGTGCCAGCAGCGCGTTAGGAGAGAACACTGAAGCTTTCTTT.

V usage is TRBV2 and J usage is TRBJ1-4; D is ambiguous. The CDR3 totals 17 residues. CDR1 SNHLY and CDR2 FYNNEI come from the germline V gene. Trimming pared 7 bases from V and 5 bases from J, leaving 23 bases between. This chain's CDR3 is CASTTTGVVGSNEKLFF. CDR3 DNA: TGTGCCAGCACGACTACGGGAGTTGTGGGGTCCAATGAAAAACTGTTTTTT. The entire variable domain, with the rest obtained from reference TRBV2 and TRBJ1-4, is as follows: EPEVTQTPSHQVTQMGQEVILRCVPISNHLYFYWYRQILGQKVEFLVSFYNNEISEKSEIFDDQFSVERPDGSNFTLKIRSTKLEDSAMYFCASTTTGVVGSNEKLFFGSGTQLSVL.

A single count supports this clone. The V call is TRBV6-6, the J call TRBJ1-2; D call uncertain. The germline V gene encodes CDR1 MNHNY and CDR2 SVGAGI (reference sequence). V shed 2 bases and J shed 0 bases, with 7 bases lying between them. CDR3 length: 14 amino acids. The CDR3 region is CASSYKGANYGYTF. CDR3 in DNA: TGTGCCAGCAGTTACAAGGGAGCTAACTATGGCTACACCTTC.

V gene TRBV7-6 combines with J gene TRBJ2-2; possibly TRBD1 for D (6 bases). Per the germline V gene, CDR1 is SGHVS and CDR2 is FNYEAQ. Trimming took off 5 bases at V and 1 base at J, with 14 bases between the two ends. The CDR3 totals 16 residues. This chain's CDR3 is CASSPLRGGNTGELFF. CDR3 coding DNA: TGTGCCAGCAGCCCCCTGAGAGGGGGGAACACCGGGGAGCTGTTTTTT.

In this sample, this clone turned up once. Within the sample, other DNA sequences also encode this same CDR3. The CDR3: CASSLTGSNSPLHF. CDR3 nucleotide sequence: TGTGCCAGTAGTCTGACAGGGAGTAATTCACCCCTCCACTTT. The chain joins TRBV19 to TRBJ1-6; 7 nucleotides align to TRBD1. V lost 5 bases and J lost 6; bases outside the gene matches: 4. This CDR3 contains 14 residues. Germline CDR1 LNHDA, CDR2 SQIVND (reference sequence).

The V gene is TRBV18, the J gene TRBJ2-7; a weak D match, TRBD2 (6 bases). Germline loops: CDR1 KGHSH, CDR2 LQKENI. The germline V and J ends were trimmed by 4 bases and 0 bases, with 13 bases remaining between them. The CDR3 totals 15 residues. The CDR3 DNA is TGTGCCAGCTCACTCTACCGGGACTCCTCCTACGAGCAGTACTTC. It is translated as CASSLYRDSSYEQYF.

This clone was observed a single time. CDR3 sequence: CAISEPPTGGLGNEQFF. The CDR3 coding sequence is TGTGCCATCAGTGAGCCTCCGACGGGGGGGCTGGGAAATGAGCAGTTCTTC. The chain recombines TRBV10-3 with TRBJ2-1; 8 nucleotides agree with TRBD2. The CDR3 sequence is 17 residues long. J was trimmed by 7 bases and V by 2 bases; bases with no gene match: 13. Germline CDR1 reads ENHRY; CDR2 reads SYGVKD.

The count of this clone is one. This rearrangement joins TRBV7-6 to TRBJ2-2; D unresolved. The CDR3 covers 15 residues. Germline values: CDR1 SGHVS, CDR2 FNYEAQ. The germline V and J ends were trimmed by 0 bases and 1 base, with 6 bases remaining between them. CDR3 residues: CASSLATRNTGELFF. CDR3 DNA: TGTGCCAGCAGCTTAGCAACACGGAACACCGGGGAGCTGTTTTTT. The whole variable domain, remainder taken from reference TRBV7-6 and TRBJ2-2, is GAGVSQSPRYKVTKRGQDVALRCDPISGHVSLYWYRQALGQGPEFLTYFNYEAQQDKSGLPNDRFSAERPEGSISTLTIQRTEQRDSAMYRCASSLATRNTGELFFGEGSRLTVL.

The CDR3 sequence: CASSLPTGTDNEKLFF. The CDR3 DNA follows: TGTGCCAGCAGCTTGCCGACCGGTACCGATAATGAAAAACTGTTTTTT. The J gene is TRBJ1-4, the V gene TRBV5-5; no firm D call. The CDR3 has 16 residues. Germline V gene sequence: CDR1 SGHKS, CDR2 YYEKEE (reference sequence). Trimming took 1 base from V and 4 from J, leaving 14 bases between them.

The J gene is TRBJ2-3, the V gene TRBV3-1 (or the pseudogene TRBV3-2), with 8 bases matching TRBD2. The V gene end was trimmed by 7 bases and the J gene end by 8 bases; junction bases not matched to a gene: 5. This CDR3 has 12 residues. The germline V gene encodes CDR1 LGHDT and CDR2 YNNKEL (reference sequence). The CDR3 loop is CASNAGGGTQYF. As DNA, the CDR3 is TGTGCCAGCAACGCCGGGGGGGGTACGCAGTATTTT.

The V gene is TRBV11-2, the J gene TRBJ2-7; TRBD1 matches at 11 bases. Germline V CDR1 and CDR2: SGHAT, FQNNGV. Trimming removed 2 bases from V and 5 bases from J; junction bases left unmatched: 2. This CDR3 has 14 residues. The CDR3 sequence: CASSLMGQGDEQYF. In DNA form, the CDR3 reads TGTGCCAGCAGCTTAATGGGACAGGGGGACGAGCAGTACTTC.

This clone appeared a few times. The chain links TRBV5-6 to TRBJ1-1; the D is unclear. The CDR3 is 13 amino acids. CDR1 and CDR2 (germline): SGHDT, YYEEEE. V was trimmed by 0 bases and J by 4 bases, leaving 7 bases between them. The CDR3 nucleotides are TGTGCCAGCAGCTTGGATATCACCACTGAAGCTTTCTTT. As protein: CASSLDITTEAFF.

The table lists this clone with a count of one. The chain couples TRBV6-2 or TRBV6-3 to TRBJ1-2; the D is unclear. CDR3 length: 13 amino acids. CDR1 and CDR2 (germline): MNHEY, SVGEGT. V was shortened by 2 bases and J by 6 bases, with 10 bases between the two germline ends. Written as DNA, the CDR3 is TGTGCCAGCAGTTACGCCAGAAACCATGGCTACACCTTC. Protein product: CASSYARNHGYTF.

This clone was counted a single time. The gene calls are TRBV5-1 and TRBJ2-7, with a tentative D call TRBD2 (6 bases). Trimming stripped 3 bases from V and 0 bases from J, with 10 bases between. The germline CDR1 and CDR2 sequences are SGHRS and YFSETQ. The CDR3 consists of 14 residues. The CDR3, as DNA: TGCGCCAGCAGCTCGGGACTGAGCTCCTACGAGCAGTACTTC. Translated, it gives CASSSGLSSYEQYF.

The rearrangement uses TRBV5-1 and TRBJ2-3; TRBD2 matches 9 bases. Germline-derived CDR1 and CDR2 are SGHRS and YFSETQ. This CDR3 is built from 17 residues. The junction had 8 bases not matched to a gene; V was cut back by 3 bases and J by 0 bases. The chain's CDR3 is CASSYGGSGGSTDTQYF. The CDR3 DNA sequence: TGCGCCAGCAGCTATGGCGGGAGCGGGGGGAGCACAGATACGCAGTATTTT.

This clone was found once. The chain uses TRBV27 and TRBJ1-1; D call uncertain. The germline CDR1 and CDR2 sequences are MNHEY and SMNVEV (reference sequence). This CDR3 comprises 14 residues. Trimming shortened V by 2 bases and J by 3 bases, and 10 bases separated the two germline ends. CDR3 coding DNA: TGTGCCAGCAGTTTAAACCCGGAACACACTGAAGCTTTCTTT. Protein: CASSLNPEHTEAFF.

V and J are TRBV2 and TRBJ1-1; possibly TRBD1 for D (6 bases). CDR1 is SNHLY, CDR2 FYNNEI, per germline. This CDR3 comprises 13 residues. V was pared by 8 bases and J by 2 bases, with 12 bases between. The CDR3 DNA reads TGTGCCAGCCTCGGACAGTATAACACTGAAGCTTTCTTT. Amino acids: CASLGQYNTEAFF. Based on the CDR3 plus reference TRBV2 and TRBJ1-1, the full variable domain is EPEVTQTPSHQVTQMGQEVILRCVPISNHLYFYWYRQILGQKVEFLVSFYNNEISEKSEIFDDQFSVERPDGSNFTLKIRSTKLEDSAMYFCASLGQYNTEAFFGQGTRLTVV.

V is TRBV5-4 and J is TRBJ1-5; D call uncertain. Trimming removed 3 bases at V and 1 base at J, with 14 bases between. This CDR3 is 16 amino acids long. Germline V CDR1 and CDR2: SGHNT, YYREEE (reference sequence). The CDR3 DNA reads as TGTGCCAGCAGCTCCCGGGGTCGACTAAGCAATCAGCCCCAGCATTTT. This encodes CASSSRGRLSNQPQHF. The complete variable domain, with remaining parts taken from reference TRBV5-4 and TRBJ1-5, reads ETGVTQSPTHLIKTRGQQVTLRCSSQSGHNTVSWYQQALGQGPQFIFQYYREEENGRGNFPPRFSGLQFPNYSSELNVNALELDDSALYLCASSSRGRLSNQPQHFGDGTRLSIL.

The rearrangement joins TRBV18 to TRBJ1-1, with 8 bases lining up with TRBD1. This CDR3 contains 12 residues. V lost 4 bases, J lost 8 bases, and 3 bases stayed unmatched. The germline V gene encodes CDR1 KGHSH and CDR2 LQKENI. The CDR3 reads CASSLDREEAFF. CDR3 nucleotides: TGTGCCAGCTCACTGGACAGGGAAGAAGCTTTCTTT.

The chain uses TRBV4-1 and TRBJ2-5; TRBD1 matches 8 bases. The germline V gene has CDR1 MGHRA and CDR2 YSYEKL. The CDR3 has 14 residues. Trimming took 2 bases from V and 5 from J; bases not matched to a gene: 4. The CDR3 DNA reads as TGCGCCAGCAGCCAACCGACAGGGGAGGAGACCCAGTACTTC. This encodes CASSQPTGEETQYF.